The clone carrying this TCR beta chain has only a few counts. This CDR3 spans 18 amino acids. V dropped 3 bases and J dropped 3 bases, with 21 bases sitting between them. Germline assignment: CDR1 MDHEN and CDR2 SYDVKM. Through a sample-barcoded 5' primer and a J-beta primer mix, a second PCR was run for roughly 6 to 12 cycles. TCRdb redid the calling of the 5' RACE reads with MiXCR, one entry per CDR3 protein. Of 500,000 to 600,000 distinct CDR3 sequences listed, about 25% are singletons. These data belong to a study of blood T cells in healthy people across ages. Sequencing was done on a sample of blood. The chain employs TRBV28 and TRBJ2-1; D perhaps matches TRBD1 (7 bases). The TCR originated in a woman aged 70 to 79 in good health. The CDR3 protein is CASSFGSGGTLSYNEQFF. DNA for the CDR3: TGTGCCAGCAGTTTTGGGTCAGGGGGGACCCTTAGCTACAATGAGCAGTTCTTC.